The 15 T cell receptor beta chains below come from one sample, sequenced in a study of cytomegalovirus exposure and HLA in healthy donors. Researchers ran the PCR with 60 Vbeta and 13 Jbeta primers. The method was immunoSEQ multiplex PCR; TCRdb's version includes in-frame clones alone and lacks a portion of them. In the table there are 100,000 or so clones, roughly 82% of which are singletons. Material: PBMCs. All receptors derive from a man aged 25 to 45 in good health and CMV-seropositive.

J is TRBJ2-7 and V is TRBV30; 9 nucleotides line up with TRBD1. The V gene end was trimmed by 2 bases and the J gene end by 7 bases; junction bases not matched to a gene: 6. Germline lookup yields CDR1 GTSNPN and CDR2 SVGIG (reference sequence). The length of the CDR3 is 13 residues. The CDR3 protein is CAWSLTGGREQYF. CDR3 DNA sequence: TGTGCCTGGAGTTTAACAGGGGGCCGGGAGCAGTACTTC. Complete variable domain (other parts from reference TRBV30 and TRBJ2-7): SQTIHQWPATLVQPVGSPLSLECTVEGTSNPNLYWYRQAAGRGLQLLFYSVGIGQISSEVPQNLSASRPQDRQFILSSKKLLLSDSGFYLCAWSLTGGREQYFGPGTRLTVT.

The chain recombines TRBV6-1 with TRBJ2-1; perhaps TRBD2 as D (5 bases). CDR1 is MNHNS and CDR2 is SASEGT in the germline V gene. The CDR3 has 14 amino acids. Trimming shortened V by 6 bases and J by 6 bases, and 15 bases separated the two germline ends. The CDR3: CASRDFYGVNEQFF. In nucleotides, the CDR3 is TGTGCCAGCAGGGACTTCTATGGGGTCAATGAGCAGTTCTTC.

Of note for this clone: This same CDR3 is encoded by further DNA sequences in the sample. The chain joins TRBV30 to TRBJ1-5, with D unclear. V dropped 2 bases and J dropped 1 base, with 6 bases sitting between them. The CDR3 has 13 amino acids. The germline gives CDR1 GTSNPN, CDR2 SVGIG (reference sequence). As DNA, the CDR3 is TGTGCCTGGAGTCGGGAGAGCAATCAGCCCCAGCATTTT. Translated, it gives CAWSRESNQPQHF.

The chain is built from TRBV28 and TRBJ2-7, with D hard to call. CDR3 size: 12 residues. Trimming shortened V by 5 bases and J by 5 bases, and 10 bases separated the two germline ends. Per germline, CDR1 MDHEN and CDR2 SYDVKM. The CDR3 DNA reads as TGTGCCAGCAGTGACCCGAGGCACGAGCAGTACTTC. It specifies CASSDPRHEQYF.

V gene TRBV5-5 combines with J gene TRBJ1-2; the D is unclear. This CDR3 region has 11 residues. CDR1 SGHKS and CDR2 YYEKEE come from the germline V gene (reference sequence). Trimming shortened V by 5 bases and J by 4 bases, and 6 bases separated the two germline ends. The CDR3 nucleotides read TGTGCCAGCAGGGGAGCCTATGGCTACACCTTC. Protein sequence: CASRGAYGYTF.

V usage is TRBV19 and J usage is TRBJ1-5, with 9 bases aligning to TRBD1. With V trimmed by 5 bases and J by 0 bases, 5 bases remained unmatched. The CDR3 is 16 residues long. Germline CDR1 reads LNHDA; CDR2 reads SQIVND (reference sequence). As DNA, the CDR3 is TGTGCCAGTAGTTCCGGGACAGGGAGTAGCAATCAGCCCCAGCATTTT. This codes for CASSSGTGSSNQPQHF. Full variable domain (outside the CDR3, taken from reference TRBV19 and TRBJ1-5): DGGITQSPKYLFRKEGQNVTLSCEQNLNHDAMYWYRQDPGQGLRLIYYSQIVNDFQKGDIAEGYSVSREKKESFPLTVTSAQKNPTAFYLCASSSGTGSSNQPQHFGDGTRLSIL.

The chain recombines TRBV6-5 with TRBJ2-3; 8 bases align to TRBD2. The CDR3 loop spans 16 amino acids. From germline, CDR1 is MNHEY and CDR2 SVGAGI. The junction had 12 bases not matched to a gene; V was cut back by 2 bases and J by 8 bases. The CDR3 here is CASSYEGTRVPGTQYF. DNA of the CDR3: TGTGCCAGCAGTTACGAAGGGACTAGAGTCCCAGGTACGCAGTATTTT.

V usage is TRBV2 and J usage is TRBJ1-5; unclear D gene. The CDR3 consists of 14 residues. Deletions cut 2 bases from V and 7 bases from J, with 12 bases between. Looked up from germline, CDR1 is SNHLY and CDR2 is FYNNEI. The CDR3 here is CASSETAPGQPQHF. For the CDR3, the DNA is TGTGCCAGCAGTGAAACCGCCCCCGGGCAGCCCCAGCATTTT.

The V gene is TRBV27, the J gene TRBJ2-7, with 10 bases lining up with TRBD1. This CDR3 contains 13 residues. The junction had 5 bases not matched to a gene; V was cut back by 5 bases and J by 7 bases. Germline V CDR1 and CDR2: MNHEY, SMNVEV (reference sequence). The CDR3 coding sequence is TGTGCCAGCAGTGCGGACAGGGGGTTTGAGCAGTACTTC. This sequence encodes CASSADRGFEQYF.

The rearrangement links TRBV10-1 to TRBJ2-1, with TRBD2 matching 8 bases. V lost 3 bases, J lost 0 bases, and 4 bases stayed unmatched. Germline loops: CDR1 WNHNN, CDR2 SYGVQD (reference sequence). CDR3 length equals 16 residues. In DNA, the CDR3 is TGCGCCAGCAGTGAACTAGCGGCGAGCTCCTACAATGAGCAGTTCTTC. Its translation is CASSELAASSYNEQFF.

CDR3 sequence (DNA): TGTGCCAGCAGCCCGGGACAAGGATACTACGAGCAGTACTTC. This translates into CASSPGQGYYEQYF. V is TRBV5-4 and J is TRBJ2-7; perhaps TRBD1 as D (6 bases). The CDR3 runs 14 residues. In germline, CDR1 is SGHNT, CDR2 YYREEE (reference sequence). With 4 bases removed from V and 3 bases from J, the gap between germline ends came to 14 bases.

On this clone itself: Other DNA sequences from this sample encode an identical CDR3 as well. The rearrangement joins TRBV7-9 to TRBJ2-7; TRBD2 aligns across 8 bases. V lost 5 bases and J lost 3; bases outside the gene matches: 12. Looked up from germline, CDR1 is SEHNR and CDR2 is FQNEAQ (reference sequence). This CDR3 comprises 16 residues. CDR3 sequence (DNA): TGTGCCAGCAGCCCCGAAAGCGGGAGAACCCTCTACGAGCAGTACTTC. It codes for CASSPESGRTLYEQYF.

This chain connects TRBV9 to TRBJ2-1; maybe TRBD2 (5 bases). The CDR3 contains 15 residues. V was clipped by 1 base and J by 10 bases, with 18 bases between them. CDR1 SGDLS and CDR2 YYNGEE come from the germline V gene. Here the CDR3 reads CASSVIPGIGQEQFF. The CDR3 coding sequence is TGTGCCAGCAGCGTAATTCCGGGGATAGGCCAAGAGCAGTTCTTC.

This clone was observed a few times. CDR3 protein: CASSPGLAAYNEQFF. The CDR3 DNA reads as TGCGCCAGCAGCCCGGGACTAGCGGCCTACAATGAGCAGTTCTTC. This sequence joins TRBV4-3 and TRBJ2-1; TRBD2 aligns across 11 bases. Germline V gene lookup returns CDR1 LGHNA and CDR2 YSLEER. V shed 4 bases, J shed 2 bases, and the junction held 1 base outside the gene matches. This CDR3 has 15 residues.

The chain is built from TRBV28 and TRBJ2-2; 14 positions match TRBD2. The germline V gene has CDR1 MDHEN and CDR2 SYDVKM. V dropped 5 bases and J dropped 5; count of bases not matched to a gene: 7. The CDR3 is made up of 17 amino acids. DNA for the CDR3: TGTGCCAGCAGTCCCCTAAGGACTAGCGGGAGGACCGGGGAGCTGTTTTTT. This sequence encodes CASSPLRTSGRTGELFF.